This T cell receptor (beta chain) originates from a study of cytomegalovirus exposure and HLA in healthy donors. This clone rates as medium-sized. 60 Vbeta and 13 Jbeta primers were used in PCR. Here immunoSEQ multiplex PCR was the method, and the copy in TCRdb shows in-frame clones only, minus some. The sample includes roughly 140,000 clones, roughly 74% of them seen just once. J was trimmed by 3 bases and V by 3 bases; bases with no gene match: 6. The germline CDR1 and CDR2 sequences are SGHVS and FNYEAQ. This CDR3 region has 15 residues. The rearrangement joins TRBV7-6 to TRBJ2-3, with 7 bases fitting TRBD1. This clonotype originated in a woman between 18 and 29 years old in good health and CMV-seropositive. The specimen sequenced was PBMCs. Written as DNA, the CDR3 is TGTGCCAGCAGCTTCAGGGGGTACCCTACAGATACGCAGTATTTT. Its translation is CASSFRGYPTDTQYF.